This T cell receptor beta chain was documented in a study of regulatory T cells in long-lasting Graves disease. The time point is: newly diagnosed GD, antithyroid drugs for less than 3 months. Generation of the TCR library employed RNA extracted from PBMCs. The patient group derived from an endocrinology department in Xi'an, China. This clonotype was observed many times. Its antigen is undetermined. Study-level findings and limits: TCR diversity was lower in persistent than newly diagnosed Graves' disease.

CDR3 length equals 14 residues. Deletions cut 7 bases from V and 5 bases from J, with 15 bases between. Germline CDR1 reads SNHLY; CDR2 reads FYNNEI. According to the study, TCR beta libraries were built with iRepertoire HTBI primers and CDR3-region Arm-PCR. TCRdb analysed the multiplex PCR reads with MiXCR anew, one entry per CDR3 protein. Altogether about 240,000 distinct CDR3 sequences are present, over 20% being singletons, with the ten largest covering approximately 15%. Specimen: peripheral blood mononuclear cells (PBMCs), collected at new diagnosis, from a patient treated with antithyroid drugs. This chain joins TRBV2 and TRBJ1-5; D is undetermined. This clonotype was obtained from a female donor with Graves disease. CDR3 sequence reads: CASNLGRGDQPQHF. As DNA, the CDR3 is TGTGCCAGCAACTTGGGCCGGGGAGATCAGCCCCAGCATTTT.